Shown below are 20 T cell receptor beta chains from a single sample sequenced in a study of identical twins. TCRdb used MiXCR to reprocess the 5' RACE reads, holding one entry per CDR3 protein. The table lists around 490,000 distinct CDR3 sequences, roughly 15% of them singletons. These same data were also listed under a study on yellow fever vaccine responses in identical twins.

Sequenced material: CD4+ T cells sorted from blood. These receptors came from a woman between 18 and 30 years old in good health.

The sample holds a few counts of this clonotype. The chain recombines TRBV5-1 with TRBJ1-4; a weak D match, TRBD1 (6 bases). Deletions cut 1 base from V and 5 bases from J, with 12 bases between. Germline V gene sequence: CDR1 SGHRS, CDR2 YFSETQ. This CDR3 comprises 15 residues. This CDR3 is CASSLTRTANEKLFF. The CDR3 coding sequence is TGCGCCAGCAGCTTGACCCGGACAGCAAATGAAAAACTGTTTTTT.

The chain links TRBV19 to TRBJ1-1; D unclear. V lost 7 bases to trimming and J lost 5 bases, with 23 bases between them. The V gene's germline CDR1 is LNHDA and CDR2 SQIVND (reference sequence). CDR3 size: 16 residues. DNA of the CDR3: TGTGCCAGTACCCGAGGGTTGACTGCATTCGGTACTGAAGCTTTCTTT. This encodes CASTRGLTAFGTEAFF.

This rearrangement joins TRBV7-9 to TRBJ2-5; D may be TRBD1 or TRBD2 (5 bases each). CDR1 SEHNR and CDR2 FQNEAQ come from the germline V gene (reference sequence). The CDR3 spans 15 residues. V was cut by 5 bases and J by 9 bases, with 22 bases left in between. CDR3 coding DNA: TGTGCCAGCAGCGACTACCCCGCCGACAGTAGACCCCAGTACTTC. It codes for CASSDYPADSRPQYF.

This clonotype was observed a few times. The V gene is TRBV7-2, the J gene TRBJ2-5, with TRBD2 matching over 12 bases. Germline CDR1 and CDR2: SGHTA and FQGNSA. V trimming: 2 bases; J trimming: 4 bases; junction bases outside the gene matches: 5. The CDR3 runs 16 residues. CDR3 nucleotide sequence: TGTGCCAGCAGCTTAAGACTAGCGGGAGTCGGAGAGACCCAGTACTTC. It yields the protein CASSLRLAGVGETQYF.

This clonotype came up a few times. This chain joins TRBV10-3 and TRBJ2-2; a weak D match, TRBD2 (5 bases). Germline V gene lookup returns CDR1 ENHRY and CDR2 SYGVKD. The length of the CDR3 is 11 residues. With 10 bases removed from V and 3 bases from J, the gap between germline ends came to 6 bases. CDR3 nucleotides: TGTGCCACCGGGGACACCGGGGAGCTGTTTTTT. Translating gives CATGDTGELFF.

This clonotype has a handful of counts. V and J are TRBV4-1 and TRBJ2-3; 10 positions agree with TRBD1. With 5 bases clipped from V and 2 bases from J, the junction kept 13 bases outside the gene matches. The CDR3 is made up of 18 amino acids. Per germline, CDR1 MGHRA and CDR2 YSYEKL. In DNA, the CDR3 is TGCGCCAGCAGCTCTTACAGAAAGGGACAGGGGATCACAGATACGCAGTATTTT. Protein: CASSSYRKGQGITDTQYF.

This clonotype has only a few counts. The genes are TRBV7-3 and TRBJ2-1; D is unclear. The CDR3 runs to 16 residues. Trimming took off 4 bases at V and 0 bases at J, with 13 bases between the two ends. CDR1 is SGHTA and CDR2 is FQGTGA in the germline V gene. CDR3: CASSSRWESSYNEQFF. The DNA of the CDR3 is TGTGCCAGCAGCTCCCGGTGGGAAAGCTCCTACAATGAGCAGTTCTTC.

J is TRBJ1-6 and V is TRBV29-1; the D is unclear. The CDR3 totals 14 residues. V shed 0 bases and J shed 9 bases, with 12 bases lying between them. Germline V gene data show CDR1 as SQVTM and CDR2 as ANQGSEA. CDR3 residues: CSVEEAGQGSPLHF. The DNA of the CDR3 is TGCAGCGTTGAAGAGGCAGGTCAAGGTTCACCCCTCCACTTT.

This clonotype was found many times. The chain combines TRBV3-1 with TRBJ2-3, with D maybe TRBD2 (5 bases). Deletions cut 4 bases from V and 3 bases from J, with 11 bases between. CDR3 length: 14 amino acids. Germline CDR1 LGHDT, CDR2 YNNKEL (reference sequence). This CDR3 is CASSPSGPTDTQYF. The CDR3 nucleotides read TGTGCCAGCAGCCCCAGCGGCCCGACAGATACGCAGTATTTT.

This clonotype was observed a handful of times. In DNA, the CDR3 is TGCAGTGCTACGGACACGTCGGATAGCAATCAGCCCCAGCATTTT. Protein product: CSATDTSDSNQPQHF. The chain links TRBV20-1 to TRBJ1-5; perhaps TRBD1 as D (5 bases). Trimming cost V 4 bases and J 0 bases, with 13 bases left between them. The CDR3 contains 15 residues. CDR1 DFQATT and CDR2 SNEGSKA come from the germline V gene (reference sequence).

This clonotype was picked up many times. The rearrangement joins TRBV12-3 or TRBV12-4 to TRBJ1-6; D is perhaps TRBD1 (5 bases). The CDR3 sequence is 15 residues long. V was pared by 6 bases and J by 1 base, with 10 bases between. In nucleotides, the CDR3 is TGTGCCAGCAGCCCCAGGGCTTCCTATAATTCACCCCTCCACTTT. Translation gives CASSPRASYNSPLHF.

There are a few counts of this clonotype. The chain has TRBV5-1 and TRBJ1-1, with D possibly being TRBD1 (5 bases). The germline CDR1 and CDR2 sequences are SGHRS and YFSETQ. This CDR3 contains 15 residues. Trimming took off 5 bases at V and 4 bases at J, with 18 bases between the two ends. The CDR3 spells CASRGERGDFTEAFF. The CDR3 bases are TGCGCCAGCAGAGGCGAGCGGGGGGACTTCACTGAAGCTTTCTTT.

DNA for the CDR3: TGTGCCAGCAGTTTTCTGCTCGCGGGGGGGCCAGATACGCAGTATTTT. Translated, it gives CASSFLLAGGPDTQYF. This rearrangement joins TRBV27 to TRBJ2-3, with 9 bases aligning to TRBD2. The CDR3 runs 16 residues. Germline lookup yields CDR1 MNHEY and CDR2 SMNVEV (reference sequence). J gave up 4 bases and V 3 bases, and 8 bases lay outside the gene matches.

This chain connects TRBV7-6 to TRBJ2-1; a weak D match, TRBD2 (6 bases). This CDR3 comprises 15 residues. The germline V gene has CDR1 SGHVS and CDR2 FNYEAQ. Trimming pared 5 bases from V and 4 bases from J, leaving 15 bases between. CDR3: CASSGTGTPYNEQFF. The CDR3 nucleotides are TGTGCCAGCAGCGGAACCGGGACTCCGTACAATGAGCAGTTCTTC. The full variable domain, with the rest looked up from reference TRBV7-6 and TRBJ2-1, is GAGVSQSPRYKVTKRGQDVALRCDPISGHVSLYWYRQALGQGPEFLTYFNYEAQQDKSGLPNDRFSAERPEGSISTLTIQRTEQRDSAMYRCASSGTGTPYNEQFFGPGTRLTVL.

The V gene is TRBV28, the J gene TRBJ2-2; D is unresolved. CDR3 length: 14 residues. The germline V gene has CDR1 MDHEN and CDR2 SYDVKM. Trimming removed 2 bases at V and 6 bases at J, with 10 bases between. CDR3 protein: CASSLTFQPGELFF. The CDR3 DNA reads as TGTGCCAGCAGTTTAACATTTCAACCCGGGGAGCTGTTTTTT.

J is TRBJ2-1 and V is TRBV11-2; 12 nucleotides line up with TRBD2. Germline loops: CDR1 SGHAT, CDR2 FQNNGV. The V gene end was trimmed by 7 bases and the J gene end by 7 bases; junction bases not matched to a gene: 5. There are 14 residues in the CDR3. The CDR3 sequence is CASTTSGGWNEQFF. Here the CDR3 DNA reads TGTGCCAGCACTACTAGCGGGGGGTGGAATGAGCAGTTCTTC.

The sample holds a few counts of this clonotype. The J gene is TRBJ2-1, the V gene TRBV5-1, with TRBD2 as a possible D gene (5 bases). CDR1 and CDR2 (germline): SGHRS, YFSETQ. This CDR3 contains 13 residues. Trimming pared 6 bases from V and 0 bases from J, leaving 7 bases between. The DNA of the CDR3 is TGCGCCAGCAATGACTACTCCTACAATGAGCAGTTCTTC. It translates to CASNDYSYNEQFF.

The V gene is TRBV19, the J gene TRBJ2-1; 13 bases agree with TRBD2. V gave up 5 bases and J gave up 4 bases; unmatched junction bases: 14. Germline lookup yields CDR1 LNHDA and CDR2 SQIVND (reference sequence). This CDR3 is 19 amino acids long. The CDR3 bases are TGTGCCAGTAGTCTACCCTCCGGGACTAGCGGGACATTTTACAATGAGCAGTTCTTC. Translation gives CASSLPSGTSGTFYNEQFF.

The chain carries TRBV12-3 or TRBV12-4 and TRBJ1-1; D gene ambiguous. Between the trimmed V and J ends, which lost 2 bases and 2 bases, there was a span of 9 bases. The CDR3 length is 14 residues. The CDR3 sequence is CASSLQERNTEAFF. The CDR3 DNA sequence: TGTGCCAGCAGTTTACAGGAAAGAAACACTGAAGCTTTCTTT.

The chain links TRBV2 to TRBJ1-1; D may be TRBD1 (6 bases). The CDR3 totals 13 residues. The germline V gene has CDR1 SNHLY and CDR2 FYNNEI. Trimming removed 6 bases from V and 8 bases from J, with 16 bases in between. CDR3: CASSPTGLREAFF. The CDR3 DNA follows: TGTGCCAGCAGCCCAACAGGGTTAAGGGAAGCTTTCTTT.